This T cell receptor (beta chain) was retrieved from a study of multiple sclerosis patients with progressive multifocal leukoencephalopathy. The assay was immunoSEQ multiplex PCR, and TCRdb's table has in-frame clones only and misses some. The sample consists of 29,000 or so clones, roughly nine tenths of them appearing once. Time point of the sample: 6 to 7 months of natalizumab therapy. All PML patients were female, and all patients had earlier interferon beta. The CDR3 contains 15 residues. Germline lookup yields CDR1 KGHSH and CDR2 LQKENI. V was pared by 9 bases and J by 5 bases, with 22 bases between.

V is TRBV18 and J is TRBJ1-2; the D gene is possibly TRBD1 (5 bases). The source is a human donor with multiple sclerosis. This sample comprised PBMCs, obtained from a patient treated with natalizumab. The CDR3 DNA is TGTGCCAGTGCAGGGCCCACCGGGACGCATTATGGCTACACCTTC. Translating gives CASAGPTGTHYGYTF.